The sample holds a few counts of the clone carrying this T cell receptor (beta chain). The antigen remains undetermined. Each CDR3 protein is one row after TCRdb ran MiXCR on the 5' RACE reads. Here the sample spans about 280,000 distinct CDR3 sequences, less than 9.5% being singletons. Trimming left V 4 bases short and J 0 bases short, with 13 bases between. This CDR3 region has 16 residues. The V gene's germline CDR1 is LGHNA and CDR2 YNFKEQ. The sample comes from a study of T-cell memory formation after mild COVID-19. Study in general: TCR clusters showed largely donor specificity. Points from the study as a whole: Clones shrinking from day 15 to 85 showed even CD4/CD8 mixes; later expanders tilted CD4+.

This TCR came from a young man who had mild COVID-19 (a few samples of this study predate the infection). Cell type and time point are not known. The sample was PBMCs or a T cell subset sorted from them (not recorded which). The chain combines TRBV4-2 with TRBJ2-1; D might be TRBD1 (6 bases). The CDR3: CASSPMRGSSYNEQFF. CDR3 in DNA: TGTGCCAGCAGCCCTATGAGGGGGAGCTCCTACAATGAGCAGTTCTTC.